Listed below are T cell receptor beta chains from one sample, sequenced in a study of Tregs in tolerant kidney transplant recipients. Some clones are missing from TCRdb's copy, which holds only in-frame ones; the method was immunoSEQ multiplex PCR. The table has 80,000 to 90,000 clones, more than 90% seen once. The sequenced sample consisted of CD8+ T cells from blood. These receptors came from a human donor in good health. Each CDR3 is given with its conserved first and last residue. The D gene is left open where the match is weak.

j_gene | v_gene | d_gene | CDR3aa
TRBJ1-2 | TRBV5-8 | . | CASSLRRSPNYGYTF
TRBJ2-1 | TRBV7-6 | . | CASSHQGFSYNEQFF
TRBJ2-1 | TRBV5-5 | . | CASDGAPSEAYNEQFF
TRBJ1-2 | TRBV6-6 | . | CASSAQGRYGYTF
TRBJ1-2 | TRBV5-4 | . | CASSLPSRLGGTYGYTF
TRBJ2-1 | TRBV10-3 | . | CAISAVGAADEQFF
TRBJ2-5 | TRBV27 | . | CASSRQGIRETQYF
TRBJ1-2 | TRBV19 | . | CASRDRTTVYGYTF
TRBJ2-3 | TRBV5-8 | TRBD2 | CASRGRGGVTDTQYF
TRBJ1-4 | TRBV5-4 | TRBD1 | CASSTLGTGSNEKLFF
TRBJ2-3 | TRBV7-8 | . | CASSFPRGRTKDTDTQYF
TRBJ2-4 | TRBV4-1 | . | CASSHLGGANIQYF
TRBJ1-4 | TRBV6-5 | . | CASSSDTVGEKLFF
TRBJ2-7 | TRBV9 | . | CASSASGGLSYEQYF
TRBJ2-3 | TRBV27 | . | CASSLRDRSTDTQYF
TRBJ1-5 | TRBV5-1 | . | CASSLEGGNQPQHF
TRBJ2-1 | TRBV10-3 | . | CAISSPYRRGLNEQFF
TRBJ1-1 | TRBV7-9 | . | CASSLVLGSNAEAFF